This T cell receptor beta chain was obtained from a study of neurological immune-mediated disorders. Points from the study as a whole: Falling below healthy controls, multiple sclerosis showed the least TCR clonal expansion, while HTLV-1-associated myelopathy showed the most. Private repertoires in all groups were suggested by the finding that expanded clones across subjects shared no CDR3 amino acid sequences.

This clonotype was counted at least ten times. Its antigen is unidentified. 5'RACE with 10-nucleotide random UMIs produced the cDNA. TCRdb used MiXCR to reprocess the 5' RACE reads, holding one entry per CDR3 protein. The sample records 35,000 to 45,000 distinct CDR3 sequences, 13% to 15% being singletons. CDR1 is KGHDR, CDR2 SFDVKD, per germline. V dropped 1 base and J dropped 0 bases, with 8 bases sitting between them. The CDR3 sequence is 16 residues long. This chain joins TRBV24-1 and TRBJ2-2, with a possible D match to TRBD1 (5 bases). The source of this sequence is a woman aged 50 to 60 with HTLV-1-associated myelopathy (HAM/TSP). The sequenced sample was PBMCs. CDR3 in amino acids: CATSDFGHANTGELFF. The CDR3 nucleotides read TGTGCCACCAGTGATTTTGGACACGCGAACACCGGGGAGCTGTTTTTT.